This entry features one TCR beta chain sequence. Its antigen is unknown. Within one base of it there is no much larger clone, and no base qualities were kept. The identical CDR3 is also encoded by other nucleotide sequences in the sample. Receptor libraries were prepared by the immunoSEQ multiplex PCR assay. The source study handled its data this way. A statistical classification framework was built for diagnosing cytomegalovirus status from the catalog of TCR beta chain sequences. Imported from immuneACCESS, the table was reduced by TCRdb to in-frame sequences with V and J called. These copies leave out some clones; in studies compared against another copy, an unresolved V gene accounts for under half, and the cause of the remainder is not known. V and J calls and clone size are copied from that table; D and trimming were computed from the DNA. Across this sample there are 100,000 to 150,000 clones, with 89% seen only once. Jointly, the top ten make up around 1.2% of the sample.

Donors formed part of the validation cohort, which comprised about 130 subjects and was distinct from the first cohort of several hundred subjects. The germline V gene (reference sequence) yields SEHNR for CDR1 and FQNEAQ for CDR2. Spanning cysteine to phenylalanine, the CDR3 consists of 12 amino acids. The DNA shown is the 36-base CDR3, in frame from base 1. V and J are truncated by 3 bases and 4 bases respectively, leaving an intervening sequence of 6 bases. This entry comes from a study of cytomegalovirus exposure and HLA in healthy donors (dated by TCRdb to about 2017). In the study overall: A later analysis indicated that the 100 to 150 validation repertoires were generated on the platform also employed for the 700 or so repertoires of the first cohort. The study aimed to test whether cataloging public T cell receptors could reveal signatures of past pathogen exposure. Besides the first cohort of around 670 subjects, a separate validation cohort made up of 90 to 150 different subjects was used. To predict cytomegalovirus infection status, the study combined high-throughput TCR immunosequencing, statistical association of individual TCRs with disease status, and machine learning. What the work shows at the level of the full study, not this receptor alone: Across donors, most TCR sequences were observed very rarely, whereas some public TCRs were present in many individuals. The authors suggested that the approach could potentially be extended to other disease states and immunological phenotypes. A few of the identified cytomegalovirus-associated TCR beta chains were confirmed in vitro to be specific for cytomegalovirus antigens. Subsequent analysis determined that TCRs grouped into clusters in the first cohort also showed a tendency toward co-occurrence across the roughly 120 validation repertoires, and 94% of cluster scores exceeded 0. The validation cohort had no HLA typing available for a later analysis, so co-occurrence within that cohort was assessed over all 130 or so repertoires. The classifier was reported to diagnose cytomegalovirus status with high specificity and sensitivity in both the original and validation cohorts. The study gave a list of 150 to 200 TCR beta chains associated with cytomegalovirus.

Input material: PBMCs. The V gene is TRBV7-9 and the J gene is TRBJ1-1; tentative D gene TRBD1, with 5 bases matching. The sequence was obtained from a woman aged 18 to 35 in good health and CMV-seronegative. The base sequence is TGTGCCAGCAGCTTTCAGGGCACTGAAGCTTTCTTT. This yields the protein CASSFQGTEAFF. The full variable domain, with segments outside the CDR3 supplied by the reference TRBV7-9 and TRBJ1-1 proteins, appears as DTGVSQNPRHKITKRGQNVTFRCDPISEHNRLYWYRQTLGQGPEFLTYFQNEAQLEKSRLLSDRFSAERPKGSFSTLEIQRTEQGDSAMYLCASSFQGTEAFFGQGTRLTVV.